This TCR beta chain is from a study of cytomegalovirus exposure and HLA in healthy donors. PCR amplification relied on 60 Vbeta primers (plus 13 Jbeta primers). Measured with immunoSEQ multiplex PCR; TCRdb has only the in-frame clones, and not every one. The sample has more than 95,000 clones, 75% seen once. The ends were cut back, 7 bases at V and 0 bases at J, with 10 bases in the middle. The CDR3 is 13 residues long. Germline loops: CDR1 MDHEN, CDR2 SYDVKM. The origin of this receptor is a man in his forties in good health and CMV-seronegative. The rearrangement joins TRBV28 to TRBJ2-7; no clear D. The material sequenced was PBMCs. CDR3 sequence (DNA): TGTGCCAGCACCACACAGCCCTCCTACGAGCAGTACTTC. Translation gives CASTTQPSYEQYF. Using reference TRBV28 and TRBJ2-7 for the parts outside the CDR3, the full variable domain is DVKVTQSSRYLVKRTGEKVFLECVQDMDHENMFWYRQDPGLGLRLIYFSYDVKMKEKGDIPEGYSVSREKKERFSLILESASTNQTSMYLCASTTQPSYEQYFGPGTRLTVT.